This T cell receptor beta chain was retrieved from a study of human T cells and chemical hapten exposure. Study-level background: Sensitization employed 2% DPC on around 2 cm by around 2 cm of upper inner arm skin. Per-sample TCR yields varied mainly from small pooled library volume differences.

The time point: pre-sensitization, week 0. Treatment of the sample: therapeutic diphenylcyclopropenone sensitization with weekly scalp DPC. TCRdb reprocessed the RACE reads with MiXCR, giving one entry per CDR3 protein. The sample holds around 180,000 distinct CDR3 sequences; almost 30% are singletons and the top ten take less than 3.5%. Study-level points and caveats: Controls had significantly fewer large CDR3 similarity clusters than were formed by expanded TCRs.

A few counts support this clonotype. Its antigen is undetermined. CDR1 is LGHDT, CDR2 YNNKEL, per germline (reference sequence). Trimming pared 1 base from V and 4 bases from J, leaving 9 bases between. This CDR3 is built from 14 residues. The chain combines TRBV3-1 with TRBJ2-3; D is uncertain. Sequenced material: whole blood, taken in connection with sensitization to the hapten diphenylcyclopropenone (DPC). The sequence was collected from a woman aged 30 to 39 with alopecia areata. Some clones in this sample may be carry-over from other donors' samples. The DNA of the CDR3 is TGTGCCAGCAGCCAAGGTTCCCGGGCAGATACGCAGTATTTT. Translated: CASSQGSRADTQYF.